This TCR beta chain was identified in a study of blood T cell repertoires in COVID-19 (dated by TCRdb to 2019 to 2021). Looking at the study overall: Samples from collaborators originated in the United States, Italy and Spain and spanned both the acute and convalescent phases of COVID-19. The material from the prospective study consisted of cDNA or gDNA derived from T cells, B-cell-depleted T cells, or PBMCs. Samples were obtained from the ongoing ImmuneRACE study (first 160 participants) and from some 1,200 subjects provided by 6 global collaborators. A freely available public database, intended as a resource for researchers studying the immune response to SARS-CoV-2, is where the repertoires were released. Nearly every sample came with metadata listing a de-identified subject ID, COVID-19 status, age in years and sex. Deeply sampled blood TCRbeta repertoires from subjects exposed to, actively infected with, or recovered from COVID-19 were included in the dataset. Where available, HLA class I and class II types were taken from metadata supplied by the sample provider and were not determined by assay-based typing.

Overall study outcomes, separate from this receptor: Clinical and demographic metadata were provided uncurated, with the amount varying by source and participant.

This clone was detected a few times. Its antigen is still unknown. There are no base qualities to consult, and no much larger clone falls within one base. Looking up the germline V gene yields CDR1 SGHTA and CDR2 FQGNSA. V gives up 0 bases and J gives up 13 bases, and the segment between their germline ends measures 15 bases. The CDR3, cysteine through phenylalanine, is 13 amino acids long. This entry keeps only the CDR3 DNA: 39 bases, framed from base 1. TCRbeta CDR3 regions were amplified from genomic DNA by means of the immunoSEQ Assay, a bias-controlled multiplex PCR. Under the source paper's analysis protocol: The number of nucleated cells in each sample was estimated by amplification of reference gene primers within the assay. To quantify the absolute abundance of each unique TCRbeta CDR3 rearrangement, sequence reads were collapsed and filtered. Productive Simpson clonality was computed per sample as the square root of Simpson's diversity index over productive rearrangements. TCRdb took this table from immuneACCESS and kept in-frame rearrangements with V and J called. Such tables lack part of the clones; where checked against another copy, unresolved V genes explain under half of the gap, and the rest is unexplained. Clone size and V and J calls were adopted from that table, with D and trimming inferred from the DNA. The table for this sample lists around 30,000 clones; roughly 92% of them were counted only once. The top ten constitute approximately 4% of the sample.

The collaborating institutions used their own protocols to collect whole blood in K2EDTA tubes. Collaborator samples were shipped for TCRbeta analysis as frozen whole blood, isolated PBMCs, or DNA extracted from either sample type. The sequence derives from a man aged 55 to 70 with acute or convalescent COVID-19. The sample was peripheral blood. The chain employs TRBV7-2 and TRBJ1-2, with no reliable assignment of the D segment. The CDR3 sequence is CASSLAGRGHRTF. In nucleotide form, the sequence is TGTGCCAGCAGCTTAGCCGGCCGCGGCCATCGCACCTTC.